This TCR beta chain was retrieved from a study of T-cell memory formation after mild COVID-19. General study points: Detection of some responders pre-infection suggested pre-existing cross-reactive memory T cells participated.

V was pared by 7 bases and J by 4 bases, with 1 base of the junction left unmatched. The CDR3 is 12 amino acids. This clonotype has just a few counts. Its specificity is not known. TCRdb recomputed calls from the 5' RACE reads with MiXCR, one row per CDR3 protein. Among 210,000 or so distinct CDR3 sequences listed, around 26% were seen once. This clonotype originated in an adult woman who had mild COVID-19 (a few samples of this study predate the infection). Cell type and time point are not known. Sequenced material: PBMCs or a T cell subset sorted from them (not recorded which). The genes are TRBV12-3 or TRBV12-4 and TRBJ2-5; 9 bases line up with TRBD2. The CDR3 loop is CASTAGGETQYF. The CDR3 DNA follows: TGTGCCAGCACAGCGGGAGGAGAGACCCAGTACTTC.